Presented here are 17 T cell receptor beta chains from one specimen sequenced in a study of OX40 agonist ivuxolimab in advanced cancers. Sequenced by immunoSEQ multiplex PCR; TCRdb stores in-frame clones only, minus some. The profile covers about 110,000 clones, with around 90% appearing a single time and around 0.26% taken by the ten largest. The sample here was CD4+ or CD8+ T cells sorted from blood, taken in a trial of the OX40 agonist ivuxolimab. Receptor source: an adult with an advanced solid tumor such as melanoma, head and neck, liver or kidney cancer.

The sample holds one count of this clone. The V gene is TRBV18, the J gene TRBJ1-5; D is unclear. The CDR3 runs 15 residues. V was pared by 0 bases and J by 6 bases, with 12 bases between. CDR1 and CDR2 from the germline V gene are KGHSH and LQKENI. CDR3 sequence (DNA): TGTGCCAGCTCACCACCTGCCCTTTCCGGTCAGCCCCAGCATTTT. This translates into CASSPPALSGQPQHF. The entire variable domain, with the rest obtained from reference TRBV18 and TRBJ1-5, is as follows: NAGVMQNPRHLVRRRGQEARLRCSPMKGHSHVYWYRQLPEEGLKFMVYLQKENIIDESGMPKERFSAEFPKEGPSILRIQQVVRGDSAAYFCASSPPALSGQPQHFGDGTRLSIL.

Turning to this clone: Given the absence of the conserved phenylalanine or tryptophan at the CDR3 end, a read error is likely. V and J are TRBV18 and TRBJ1-2; 7 bases are shared with TRBD1. V shed 2 bases and J 6 bases; nucleotides not matched to a gene: 12. From germline, CDR1 is KGHSH and CDR2 LQKENI. This CDR3 has 16 residues. CDR3 sequence: CASSPETGQQRNGYTL. CDR3 nucleotides: TGTGCCAGCTCACCAGAGACAGGGCAACAGCGGAATGGCTACACCCTC.

V gene TRBV6-5 combines with J gene TRBJ1-2, with a tentative D call TRBD1 (6 bases). Deletions cut 0 bases from V and 4 bases from J, with 12 bases between. The length of the CDR3 is 15 residues. Germline CDR1 and CDR2: MNHEY and SVGAGI. The DNA of the CDR3 is TGTGCCAGCAGTTACTCAGGGACAATTCCCTATGGCTACACCTTC. Its protein is CASSYSGTIPYGYTF.

J is TRBJ2-4 and V is TRBV5-1; D is perhaps TRBD1 or TRBD2 (5 bases each). The V end lost 7 bases, the J end lost 6 bases, and 17 bases lay between the germline ends. Per germline, CDR1 SGHRS and CDR2 YFSETQ. There are 14 residues in the CDR3. CDR3: CASQQSGPGNIQYF. The CDR3 DNA follows: TGCGCCAGCCAGCAATCGGGGCCGGGAAACATTCAGTACTTC.

The chain carries TRBV19 and TRBJ1-5, with D possibly matching TRBD1 (6 bases). The CDR3 covers 13 residues. The germline V gene has CDR1 LNHDA and CDR2 SQIVND (reference sequence). Trimming took 5 bases from V and 3 from J, leaving 8 bases between them. CDR3: CASSGQLNQPQHF. CDR3 DNA sequence: TGTGCCAGTAGTGGACAGCTCAATCAGCCCCAGCATTTT.

J is TRBJ1-3 and V is TRBV27, with D perhaps matching TRBD1 (5 bases). This CDR3 is built from 19 residues. Germline CDR1 reads MNHEY; CDR2 reads SMNVEV (reference sequence). With 2 bases removed from V and 9 bases from J, the gap between germline ends came to 29 bases. The CDR3 DNA follows: TGTGCCAGCAGTTTAGAGGGACCCGTGATGGGCACGGCTAAGGGCACCATATATTTT. Its protein is CASSLEGPVMGTAKGTIYF.

The rearrangement uses TRBV30 and TRBJ1-4; a weak D match, TRBD1 (5 bases). This CDR3 is built from 14 residues. The V and J ends lost 0 bases and 8 bases respectively, with 13 bases between them. Germline loops: CDR1 GTSNPN, CDR2 SVGIG (reference sequence). The CDR3 protein is CAWSVGTEGEKLFF. The CDR3 DNA reads TGTGCCTGGAGTGTCGGGACGGAAGGCGAAAAACTGTTTTTT.

The CDR3 DNA sequence: TGTGCCAGCAGCCCGAGAGAGGGTGTGGTCAGCCGCACAGATACGCAGTATTTT. It yields the protein CASSPREGVVSRTDTQYF. The chain couples TRBV7-9 to TRBJ2-3; TRBD2 might be the D (5 bases). The CDR3 runs to 18 residues. CDR1 SEHNR and CDR2 FQNEAQ come from the germline V gene (reference sequence). Trimming pared 5 bases from V and 1 base from J, leaving 22 bases between. Supplemented by reference TRBV7-9 and TRBJ2-3, the full variable domain reads DTGVSQNPRHKITKRGQNVTFRCDPISEHNRLYWYRQTLGQGPEFLTYFQNEAQLEKSRLLSDRFSAERPKGSFSTLEIQRTEQGDSAMYLCASSPREGVVSRTDTQYFGPGTRLTVL.

The chain recombines TRBV6-6 with TRBJ1-5; TRBD1 matches 8 bases. Germline V gene lookup returns CDR1 MNHNY and CDR2 SVGAGI (reference sequence). This CDR3 has 14 residues. V shed 2 bases and J 6 bases; nucleotides not matched to a gene: 3. The CDR3 nucleotides are TGTGCCAGCAGTTACGGACAGGGCACTCAGCCCCAGCATTTT. This gives the protein CASSYGQGTQPQHF.

The chain combines TRBV28 with TRBJ1-5; tentatively, D is TRBD1 (6 bases). The CDR3 consists of 14 residues. V lost 2 bases, J lost 5 bases, and 10 bases lay in between. CDR1 and CDR2 (germline): MDHEN, SYDVKM. The CDR3 DNA follows: TGTGCCAGCAGTTTAAAGGGGGTCCATCAGCCCCAGCATTTT. The encoded protein is CASSLKGVHQPQHF.

J is TRBJ2-5 and V is TRBV19, with 8 bases that match TRBD1. CDR3 size: 15 residues. In germline, CDR1 is LNHDA, CDR2 SQIVND (reference sequence). J lost 5 bases, V lost 3 bases, and 8 bases had no gene match. CDR3 nucleotides: TGTGCCAGTAGTATCTGGCAGGGGGCTGGGGAGACCCAGTACTTC. Translating gives CASSIWQGAGETQYF.

The J gene is TRBJ2-2, the V gene TRBV10-3, with TRBD1 matching 10 bases. The J segment lost 4 bases and the V segment lost 9 bases, leaving 2 bases of the junction unmatched. The CDR3 is 13 residues long. CDR1 is ENHRY and CDR2 is SYGVKD in the germline V gene. CDR3 DNA sequence: TGTGCCATTCGGACAGGGGGCACCGGGGAGCTGTTTTTT. It yields the protein CAIRTGGTGELFF.

Concerning this clone: In the same sample, other DNA sequences code for this CDR3. The chain carries TRBV19 and TRBJ1-3; D unresolved. Between the trimmed V and J ends, which lost 3 bases and 0 bases, there was a span of 6 bases. The CDR3 is 14 residues long. Per the germline V gene, CDR1 is LNHDA and CDR2 is SQIVND (reference sequence). This CDR3 is CASSIGSSGNTIYF. CDR3 nucleotides: TGTGCCAGTAGTATCGGTTCCTCTGGAAACACCATATATTTT.

The chain employs TRBV9 and TRBJ2-1, with a possible D match to TRBD1 (6 bases). This CDR3 contains 14 residues. The germline V gene encodes CDR1 SGDLS and CDR2 YYNGEE. V was trimmed by 3 bases and J by 6 bases, leaving 13 bases between them. The CDR3 DNA sequence: TGTGCCAGCAGCGGACAGGTATTAGGCAATGAGCAGTTCTTC. Translation: CASSGQVLGNEQFF.

The J gene is TRBJ1-5, the V gene TRBV28; D remains ambiguous. The CDR3 totals 12 residues. V lost 9 bases to trimming and J lost 4 bases, with 10 bases between them. Germline V gene sequence: CDR1 MDHEN, CDR2 SYDVKM. CDR3 residues: CASPSPNQPQHF. The CDR3 DNA reads TGTGCCAGTCCTTCCCCAAATCAGCCCCAGCATTTT.

For this clone: Other DNA sequences from this sample encode an identical CDR3 as well. The chain carries TRBV6-1 and TRBJ1-6; 7 nucleotides agree with TRBD1. CDR1 is MNHNS, CDR2 SASEGT, per germline. The V gene end was trimmed by 2 bases and the J gene end by 8 bases; junction bases not matched to a gene: 6. The CDR3 runs to 15 residues. This CDR3 is CASSELQGMDSPLHF. In DNA form, the CDR3 reads TGTGCCAGCAGTGAACTACAGGGGATGGATTCACCCCTCCACTTT.

This clone has only one observation. This rearrangement joins TRBV6-6 to TRBJ1-3; D gene unclear. CDR3 length equals 15 residues. The V gene's germline CDR1 is MNHNY and CDR2 SVGAGI (reference sequence). Between the trimmed V and J ends, which lost 6 bases and 0 bases, there was a span of 12 bases. The CDR3 nucleotides are TGTGCCAGCAGCCTCAGTTTCTACTCTGGAAACACCATATATTTT. Protein product: CASSLSFYSGNTIYF.